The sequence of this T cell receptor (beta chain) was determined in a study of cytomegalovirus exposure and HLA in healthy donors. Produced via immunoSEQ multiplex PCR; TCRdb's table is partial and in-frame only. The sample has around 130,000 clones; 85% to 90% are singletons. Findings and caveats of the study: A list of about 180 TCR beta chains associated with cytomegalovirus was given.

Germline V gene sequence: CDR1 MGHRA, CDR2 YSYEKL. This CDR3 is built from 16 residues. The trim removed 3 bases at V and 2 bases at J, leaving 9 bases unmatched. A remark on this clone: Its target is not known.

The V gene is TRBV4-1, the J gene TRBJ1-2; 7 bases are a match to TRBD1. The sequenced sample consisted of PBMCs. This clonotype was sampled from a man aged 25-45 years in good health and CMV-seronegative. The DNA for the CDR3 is TGCGCCAGCAGCCATCCCGGGAAGGGGGCCAACTATGGCTACACCTTC. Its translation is CASSHPGKGANYGYTF.